These 27 T cell receptor beta chains were all obtained from the same sample, sequenced in a study of T cell responses to AZD1222 COVID-19 vaccine. This table comes from immunoSEQ multiplex PCR, and its TCRdb copy is limited to in-frame clones, with some not included. The sample gives approximately 100,000 clones, around nine tenths of which show up once; 3.3% is in the top ten. The sample in question was peripheral blood, obtained 28 days after the second dose of the MenACWY control vaccine. The receptors stem from an adult who received the MenACWY meningococcal vaccine as a control.

The CDR3 bases are TGTGCCAGCAGTTTACAGGGAGGCTACAATGAGCAGTTCTTC. Translation: CASSLQGGYNEQFF. The chain recombines TRBV27 with TRBJ2-1; possibly TRBD2 for D (6 bases). Germline lookup yields CDR1 MNHEY and CDR2 SMNVEV (reference sequence). CDR3 size: 14 residues. V dropped 2 bases and J dropped 3 bases, with 8 bases sitting between them.

The V call is TRBV6-2 or TRBV6-3, the J call TRBJ1-2, with D unresolved. CDR3 length equals 13 residues. Looked up from germline, CDR1 is MNHEY and CDR2 is SVGEGT. The germline V and J ends were trimmed by 6 bases and 0 bases, with 8 bases remaining between them. CDR3 loop: CASSPPANYGYTF. CDR3 sequence (DNA): TGTGCCAGCAGCCCCCCAGCTAACTATGGCTACACCTTC.

The chain couples TRBV15 to TRBJ1-5; tentative D call: TRBD1 (6 bases). There are 14 residues in the CDR3. Germline V gene lookup returns CDR1 LNHNV and CDR2 YYDKDF (reference sequence). V lost 1 base, J lost 2 bases, and 6 bases lay in between. As DNA, the CDR3 is TGTGCCACCAGCAGAGGACAGGGCAATCAGCCCCAGCATTTT. The encoded protein is CATSRGQGNQPQHF.

The chain uses TRBV9 and TRBJ2-1; 12 nucleotides align to TRBD2. The germline V gene has CDR1 SGDLS and CDR2 YYNGEE. Trimming at V came to 5 bases and at J to 0 bases, leaving 3 bases not matched to a gene. The CDR3 contains 16 residues. The CDR3 bases are TGTGCCAGCAGTCCTAGCGGGGGGGCCTCCTACAATGAGCAGTTCTTC. Residues: CASSPSGGASYNEQFF.

V is TRBV11-3 and J is TRBJ1-5; D is unresolved. CDR3 length: 17 residues. CDR1 is SGHNT, CDR2 YENEEA, per germline. Trimming shortened V by 1 base and J by 0 bases, and 13 bases separated the two germline ends. The chain's CDR3 is CASSLGFLGYSNQPQHF. DNA for the CDR3: TGTGCCAGCAGCTTAGGATTCTTGGGTTATAGCAATCAGCCCCAGCATTTT.

This clone was recorded once. Here the CDR3 omits its conserved ending phenylalanine or tryptophan, so a read error is the likely source. The DNA is omitted, as the CDR3 cannot be located on it reliably, and the CDR3 follows TCRdb's listing. The V call is TRBV27, the J call TRBJ1-6; the table calls TRBD1, which could not be checked here. The CDR3 numbers 13 amino acids, ends counted. Germline V gene lookup returns CDR1 MNHEY and CDR2 SMNVEV (reference sequence). The CDR3 reads CASSFPLGDSPPN.

The chain combines TRBV12-3 or TRBV12-4 with TRBJ2-7; TRBD1 matches at 8 bases. The CDR3 covers 10 residues. V shed 7 bases, J shed 7 bases, and the junction held 0 bases outside the gene matches. CDR3 loop: CASNRGEQYF. CDR3 DNA: TGTGCCAGCAACAGGGGGGAGCAGTACTTC.

V usage is TRBV7-2 and J usage is TRBJ1-2, with 10 bases that match TRBD1. Germline-derived CDR1 and CDR2 are SGHTA and FQGNSA. V shed 3 bases, J shed 3 bases, and the junction held 4 bases outside the gene matches. The CDR3 length is 15 residues. Here the CDR3 reads CASSFSGTGDYGYTF. DNA of the CDR3: TGTGCCAGCAGCTTCTCCGGGACAGGGGACTATGGCTACACCTTC.

The chain recombines TRBV11-3 with TRBJ2-2; D is perhaps TRBD2 (6 bases). CDR1 and CDR2 (germline): SGHNT, YENEEA. CDR3 length equals 17 residues. With 1 base removed from V and 0 bases from J, the gap between germline ends came to 12 bases. In DNA, the CDR3 is TGTGCCAGCAGCTTAGGGGGGGATCGGGCGAACACCGGGGAGCTGTTTTTT. It is translated as CASSLGGDRANTGELFF.

The chain recombines TRBV6-6 with TRBJ1-4; D is possibly TRBD1 (6 bases). The germline V and J ends were trimmed by 7 bases and 3 bases, with 12 bases remaining between them. The CDR3 runs 14 residues. From germline, CDR1 is MNHNY and CDR2 SVGAGI (reference sequence). CDR3 sequence: CASTKQGSNEKLFF. CDR3 nucleotides: TGTGCCAGCACCAAACAGGGCTCTAATGAAAAACTGTTTTTT.

This clone was seen once. The chain employs TRBV19 and TRBJ1-1, with 7 bases identical to TRBD1. The J segment lost 0 bases and the V segment lost 4 bases, leaving 5 bases of the junction unmatched. The CDR3 totals 15 residues. The germline CDR1 and CDR2 sequences are LNHDA and SQIVND (reference sequence). CDR3 protein: CASSTGTVMNTEAFF. CDR3 nucleotides: TGTGCCAGTAGTACCGGGACAGTCATGAACACTGAAGCTTTCTTT.

This clone was picked up one time. The J gene is TRBJ2-3, the V gene TRBV12-3 or TRBV12-4; 7 bases are shared with TRBD2. J was trimmed by 13 bases and V by 3 bases; bases with no gene match: 7. The CDR3 totals 12 residues. CDR3 amino acids: CASSFGGREEYF. CDR3 bases: TGTGCCAGCAGTTTTGGTGGCCGGGAGGAGTATTTT.

This chain links TRBV6-2 or TRBV6-3 with TRBJ1-1; D gene ambiguous. V lost 2 bases, J lost 3 bases, and 7 bases lay in between. This CDR3 comprises 13 residues. Germline lookup yields CDR1 MNHEY and CDR2 SVGEGT. The CDR3 protein is CASSYSRDTEAFF. Here the CDR3 DNA reads TGTGCCAGCAGTTACAGCAGAGACACTGAAGCTTTCTTT.

This chain joins TRBV4-1 and TRBJ1-2, with unresolved D. This CDR3 has 17 amino acids. The germline gives CDR1 MGHRA, CDR2 YSYEKL. Trimming removed 0 bases from V and 4 bases from J, with 18 bases in between. DNA for the CDR3: TGCGCCAGCAGCCAAGATAGCGGCAGGTGGGGTTCCTATGGCTACACCTTC. This sequence encodes CASSQDSGRWGSYGYTF.

The chain couples TRBV7-9 to TRBJ2-5, with a weak D call TRBD1 (5 bases). Germline loops: CDR1 SEHNR, CDR2 FQNEAQ (reference sequence). CDR3 length: 13 amino acids. Trimming cost V 8 bases and J 4 bases, with 14 bases left between them. The CDR3 nucleotides are TGTGCCAGCGAAAGGGGTTATGGAGAGACCCAGTACTTC. This sequence encodes CASERGYGETQYF. Variable domain in full (rest from reference TRBV7-9 and TRBJ2-5): DTGVSQNPRHKITKRGQNVTFRCDPISEHNRLYWYRQTLGQGPEFLTYFQNEAQLEKSRLLSDRFSAERPKGSFSTLEIQRTEQGDSAMYLCASERGYGETQYFGPGTRLLVL.

DNA of the CDR3: TGTGCCAGCTCACCTGACTCAGGCACTGAAGCTTTCTTT. It encodes CASSPDSGTEAFF. The chain is built from TRBV18 and TRBJ1-1; D is unclear. Germline CDR1 reads KGHSH; CDR2 reads LQKENI. Trimming stripped 3 bases from V and 4 bases from J, with 9 bases between. This CDR3 has 13 amino acids.

V usage is TRBV9 and J usage is TRBJ2-5; D is possibly TRBD1 (6 bases). V lost 4 bases to trimming and J lost 4 bases, with 11 bases between them. Germline lookup yields CDR1 SGDLS and CDR2 YYNGEE. The CDR3 contains 13 residues. The CDR3 DNA follows: TGTGCCAGCAGCCTTACAGGGACAGAGACCCAGTACTTC. Translating it yields CASSLTGTETQYF.

The chain combines TRBV5-4 with TRBJ2-1, with D possibly TRBD2 on 6 matching bases. The germline CDR1 and CDR2 sequences are SGHNT and YYREEE (reference sequence). Trimming shortened V by 3 bases and J by 1 base, and 23 bases separated the two germline ends. The CDR3 contains 19 residues. In DNA, the CDR3 is TGTGCCAGCAGCTCCCGCGACGGGTTTTGGGGAGGTTCCTACAATGAGCAGTTCTTC. Translating gives CASSSRDGFWGGSYNEQFF.

The chain has TRBV5-8 and TRBJ2-7; 8 positions agree with TRBD2. The CDR3 loop spans 15 amino acids. Per the germline V gene, CDR1 is SGHTS and CDR2 is YDEGEE. With 0 bases clipped from V and 5 bases from J, the junction kept 7 bases outside the gene matches. CDR3 loop: CASSLVGLDEDEQYF. CDR3 nucleotides: TGTGCCAGCAGCTTGGTGGGACTAGACGAAGACGAGCAGTACTTC.

The V call is TRBV5-4, the J call TRBJ2-3, with D uncertain. Trimming removed 3 bases at V and 0 bases at J, with 8 bases between. The CDR3 is 14 amino acids. Looked up from germline, CDR1 is SGHNT and CDR2 is YYREEE (reference sequence). In nucleotides, the CDR3 is TGTGCCAGCAGCTCCCTAAGTAGCACAGATACGCAGTATTTT. It codes for CASSSLSSTDTQYF.

The chain employs TRBV5-5 and TRBJ1-2; the match to TRBD1 covers 10 bases. CDR3 length equals 16 residues. Germline lookup yields CDR1 SGHKS and CDR2 YYEKEE (reference sequence). V lost 0 bases and J lost 3; bases outside the gene matches: 5. CDR3 nucleotide sequence: TGTGCCAGCAGCTTGGGACAGGGGGCCCCGGACTATGGCTACACCTTC. The encoded protein is CASSLGQGAPDYGYTF.

The genes are TRBV28 and TRBJ2-3, with 10 bases that match TRBD1. Losses at the gene ends were 5 bases for V and 1 base for J; bases not matched to a gene: 6. The CDR3 covers 16 residues. Germline V gene data show CDR1 as MDHEN and CDR2 as SYDVKM. CDR3: CASSALGTGGTDTQYF. The DNA of the CDR3 is TGTGCCAGCAGTGCTTTGGGGACAGGGGGCACAGATACGCAGTATTTT. The full variable domain, rest sourced from reference TRBV28 and TRBJ2-3, is DVKVTQSSRYLVKRTGEKVFLECVQDMDHENMFWYRQDPGLGLRLIYFSYDVKMKEKGDIPEGYSVSREKKERFSLILESASTNQTSMYLCASSALGTGGTDTQYFGPGTRLTVL.

The chain couples TRBV27 to TRBJ1-2; D might be TRBD1 (6 bases). Trimming left V 6 bases short and J 5 bases short, with 22 bases between. CDR1 is MNHEY, CDR2 SMNVEV, per germline (reference sequence). CDR3 length: 16 amino acids. The CDR3 nucleotides are TGTGCCAGCAGGAAGGGGGGGGCCACCTCGGGATATGGCTACACCTTC. Its translation is CASRKGGATSGYGYTF.

The gene calls are TRBV6-6 and TRBJ1-1; maybe TRBD1 (6 bases). This CDR3 region has 17 residues. Trimming stripped 5 bases from V and 0 bases from J, with 19 bases between. Germline CDR1 is MNHNY and CDR2 is SVGAGI (reference sequence). CDR3 sequence reads: CASSQGLKGPVNTEAFF. Written as DNA, the CDR3 is TGTGCCAGCAGTCAGGGGCTAAAAGGGCCAGTGAACACTGAAGCTTTCTTT.

As concerns this clone: One junction end disagrees with the germline gene, perhaps due to a read error. The chain is built from TRBV10-3 and TRBJ1-5; TRBD1 matches at 7 bases. Germline values: CDR1 ENHRY, CDR2 SYGVKD. The CDR3 sequence is 15 residues long. CDR3 DNA: TGTGCCATCGGTGAGAGGGGACAGTTAAATCAGCCCCAGCATTTT. This sequence encodes CAIGERGQLNQPQHF.

The J gene is TRBJ2-2, the V gene TRBV29-1; D possibly matches TRBD1 or TRBD2 (6 bases each). Germline V gene sequence: CDR1 SQVTM, CDR2 ANQGSEA. Trimming left V 4 bases short and J 6 bases short, with 12 bases between. CDR3 length: 13 amino acids. CDR3 region: CSVGGAYAGELFF. The CDR3 coding sequence is TGCAGCGTTGGGGGGGCGTATGCCGGGGAGCTGTTTTTT.

J is TRBJ1-2 and V is TRBV30; D uncertain. The CDR3 has 16 amino acids. The V end was cut by 2 bases, the J end by 4 bases, with 20 bases between. CDR1 and CDR2 (germline): GTSNPN, SVGIG (reference sequence). The DNA of the CDR3 is TGTGCCTGGAGTTCCATAGAGGCAACAGCGCCCTATGGCTACACCTTC. It translates to CAWSSIEATAPYGYTF.